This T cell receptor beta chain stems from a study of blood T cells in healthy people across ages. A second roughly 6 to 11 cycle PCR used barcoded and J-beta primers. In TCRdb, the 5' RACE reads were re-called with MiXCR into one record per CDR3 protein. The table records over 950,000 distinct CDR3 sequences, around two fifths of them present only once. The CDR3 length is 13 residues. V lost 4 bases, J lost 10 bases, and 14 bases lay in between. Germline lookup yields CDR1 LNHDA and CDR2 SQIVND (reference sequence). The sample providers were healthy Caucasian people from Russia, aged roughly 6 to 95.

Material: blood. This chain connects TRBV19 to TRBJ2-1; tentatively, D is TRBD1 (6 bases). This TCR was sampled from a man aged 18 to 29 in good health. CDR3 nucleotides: TGTGCCAGTAGTACCTACAGGGATAGGGAGCAGTTCTTC. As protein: CASSTYRDREQFF.